This T cell receptor (beta chain) was obtained from a study of identical twins. Points from the study as a whole: Model-predicted out-of-frame TCR alpha sharing fell below observed values in monozygotic twins. The authors drew conclusions from cross-sectional statistical analysis rather than following the same donors.

The CDR3 consists of 15 residues. V was trimmed by 2 bases and J by 5 bases, leaving 14 bases between them. CDR1 is SEHNR and CDR2 is FQNEAQ in the germline V gene (reference sequence). MiXCR, applied by TCRdb to the 5' RACE reads, yields one record per CDR3 protein. The sample includes around 160,000 distinct CDR3 sequences, 3% to 4.5% of them seen just once. Only healthy Caucasians were included as donors. Note on this clonotype: Its specificity is unknown.

What was sequenced was memory T cells sorted from blood. The J gene is TRBJ2-3, the V gene TRBV7-9; D might be TRBD2 (6 bases). This clonotype was sampled from a man between 18 and 35 years old in good health. CDR3 region: CASSLKLGGRDTQYF. For the CDR3, the DNA is TGTGCCAGCAGCTTAAAGCTCGGAGGGAGAGATACGCAGTATTTT.